One T cell receptor (beta chain) is described in this entry. As yet, its antigen is unknown. This entry comes from a study of OX40 agonist ivuxolimab in advanced cancers. Study at large: Treatment of patients was with ivuxolimab, an agonistic anti-OX40 (CD134) antibody. A mean age of about 59 years, range about 23 to 90, was recorded, and approximately 79% were male. Findings and caveats of the study: Circulating CD4+ and CD8+ T cells showed clonal expansion by week 6 at 0.1 to 3.0 mg/kg.

TCRdb's copy holds only in-frame clones and misses some; the assay was immunoSEQ multiplex PCR. The sample yields tens of thousands of clones, approximately 86% seen once. V gave up 0 bases and J gave up 4 bases, with 9 bases separating them. The CDR3 is made up of 14 amino acids. The sequencing here drew on CD4+ or CD8+ T cells sorted from blood, taken in a trial of the OX40 agonist ivuxolimab. J is TRBJ1-2 and V is TRBV23-1; D call uncertain. TRBV23-1 is recorded as an ORF, its role being uncertain. The origin of this receptor is an adult with an advanced solid tumor such as melanoma, head and neck, liver or kidney cancer. CDR3 loop: CASSQSQRVYGYTF. CDR3 DNA: TGCGCCAGCAGTCAATCTCAGAGGGTCTATGGCTACACCTTC.